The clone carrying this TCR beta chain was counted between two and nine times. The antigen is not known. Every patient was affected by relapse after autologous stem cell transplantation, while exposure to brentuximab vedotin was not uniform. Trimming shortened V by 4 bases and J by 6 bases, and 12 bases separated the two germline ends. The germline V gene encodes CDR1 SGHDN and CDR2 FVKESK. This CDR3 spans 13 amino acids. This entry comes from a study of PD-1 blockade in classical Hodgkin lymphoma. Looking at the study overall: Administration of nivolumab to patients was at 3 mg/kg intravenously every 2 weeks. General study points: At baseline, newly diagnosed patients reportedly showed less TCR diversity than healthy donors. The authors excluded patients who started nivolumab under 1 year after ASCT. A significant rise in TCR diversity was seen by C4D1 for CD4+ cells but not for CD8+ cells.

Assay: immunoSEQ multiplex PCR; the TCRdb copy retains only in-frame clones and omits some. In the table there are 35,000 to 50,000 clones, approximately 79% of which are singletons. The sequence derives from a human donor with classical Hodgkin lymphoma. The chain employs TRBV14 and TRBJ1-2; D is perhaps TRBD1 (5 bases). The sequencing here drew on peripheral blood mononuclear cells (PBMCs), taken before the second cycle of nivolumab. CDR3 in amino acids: CASSPRVGDGYTF. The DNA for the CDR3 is TGTGCCAGCAGCCCCAGGGTAGGCGATGGCTACACCTTC.